This is a list of T cell receptor beta chains from one sample in a study of control samples from healthy donors and cancer patients. Libraries were prepared by immunoSEQ multiplex PCR; TCRdb keeps only in-frame clonotypes and omits some of them. The sample shows 150,000 or so clones, around nine tenths of them seen only once. Sequenced sample: blood. Receptors were obtained from a young woman in good health. Each CDR3 is given with its conserved first and last residue. D genes are given only for firm matches. Size is omitted from some rows. Given values are once, few, many or a class for expanded clones.

V gene: TRBV11-3; J gene: TRBJ2-3; clone size: .; D gene: .; CDR3 protein: CASSSVRDKTDTQYF; CDR3 DNA: TGTGCCAGCAGCTCCGTCCGGGACAAAACAGATACGCAGTATTTT
V gene: TRBV6-4; J gene: TRBJ2-3; clone size: once; D gene: TRBD2; CDR3 protein: CASSDGSGSLDTQYF; CDR3 DNA: TGTGCCAGCAGTGATGGTAGCGGGAGCTTAGATACGCAGTATTTT
V gene: TRBV28; J gene: TRBJ2-7; clone size: .; D gene: TRBD2; CDR3 protein: CASSASGSLDEQYF; CDR3 DNA: TGTGCCAGCAGTGCTAGCGGGAGTCTGGACGAGCAGTACTTC
V gene: TRBV4-1; J gene: TRBJ2-7; clone size: .; D gene: .; CDR3 protein: CASSHTLDHEQYF; CDR3 DNA: TGCGCCAGCAGCCATACCCTAGATCACGAGCAGTACTTC
V gene: TRBV7-9; J gene: TRBJ2-5; clone size: .; D gene: .; CDR3 protein: CASSPAAQETQYF; CDR3 DNA: TGTGCCAGCAGCCCGGCGGCACAAGAGACCCAGTACTTC
V gene: TRBV30; J gene: TRBJ2-5; clone size: .; D gene: TRBD2; CDR3 protein: CAWKTEGLDKETQYF; CDR3 DNA: TGTGCCTGGAAGACCGAGGGACTAGATAAAGAGACCCAGTACTTC
V gene: TRBV19; J gene: TRBJ1-2; clone size: .; D gene: TRBD1; CDR3 protein: CASSIRGGDRAYGYTF; CDR3 DNA: TGTGCCAGTAGTATTCGCGGGGGAGACAGGGCCTATGGCTACACCTTC
V gene: TRBV6-4; J gene: TRBJ2-7; clone size: .; D gene: TRBD1; CDR3 protein: CASSAQPGQGNEQYF; CDR3 DNA: TGTGCCAGCAGTGCCCAACCGGGACAGGGGAACGAGCAGTACTTC
V gene: TRBV29-1; J gene: TRBJ1-1; clone size: .; D gene: .; CDR3 protein: CSVVGSTKDLYTEAFF; CDR3 DNA: TGCAGCGTTGTCGGATCGACTAAGGACCTCTACACTGAAGCTTTCTTT
V gene: TRBV4-1; J gene: TRBJ2-7; clone size: few; D gene: .; CDR3 protein: CASSQAGEYEQYF; CDR3 DNA: TGCGCCAGCAGCCAAGCGGGGGAATACGAGCAGTACTTC
V gene: TRBV30; J gene: TRBJ1-2; clone size: .; D gene: TRBD1; CDR3 protein: CAWSQGTVYGYTF; CDR3 DNA: TGTGCCTGGAGCCAAGGGACAGTGTATGGCTACACCTTC